This T cell receptor beta chain appears in the sequencing data of a study of cytomegalovirus exposure and HLA in healthy donors. Vbeta (60) and Jbeta (13) primers were used in the PCR. Data came from immunoSEQ multiplex PCR; TCRdb stores just in-frame clones and leaves some out. The table has 160,000 or so clones, 86% seen once. Germline CDR1 and CDR2: LNHNV and YYDKDF (reference sequence). The length of the CDR3 is 16 residues. V trimming: 3 bases; J trimming: 0 bases; junction bases outside the gene matches: 6. V gene TRBV15 combines with J gene TRBJ1-1; 8 bases agree with TRBD1. This sequence originates from a woman aged 18-30 years in good health and CMV-seronegative. Sequences were obtained from PBMCs. The CDR3 DNA follows: TGTGCCACCAGCAGGGGGGGGACAGGAATGAACACTGAAGCTTTCTTT. It codes for CATSRGGTGMNTEAFF.